Detailed here is one TCR beta chain. Time point defined: pre-sensitization, week 0. Documented treatment: therapeutic diphenylcyclopropenone sensitization with weekly scalp DPC. The CDR3 length is 15 residues. The J segment lost 3 bases and the V segment lost 3 bases, leaving 5 bases of the junction unmatched. Germline V gives CDR1 SGHRS, CDR2 YFSETQ. TCRdb itself ran the RACE reads through MiXCR, one entry per CDR3 protein. The sample carries about 270,000 distinct CDR3 sequences, around 7.3% recorded once. The data stem from a study of human T cells and chemical hapten exposure. The receptor comes from a man aged 18 to 30 with alopecia areata. Some clones in this sample may be carry-over from other donors' samples. The rearrangement joins TRBV5-1 to TRBJ2-3; 9 nucleotides line up with TRBD1. Sequenced material: whole blood, taken in connection with sensitization to the hapten diphenylcyclopropenone (DPC). The CDR3 loop reads CASSYTDRGTDTQYF. The DNA of the CDR3 is TGCGCCAGCAGCTACACGGACAGGGGTACAGATACGCAGTATTTT.